This entry lists 12 T cell receptor beta chains sequenced from one sample in a study of blood T cell repertoires in COVID-19. Data came from immunoSEQ multiplex PCR; TCRdb stores just in-frame clones and leaves some out. This table holds roughly 180,000 clones, less than 90% found once. Sequences were obtained from peripheral blood. The receptors were sampled from a man aged 65 to 79 with active or convalescent COVID-19.

The chain carries TRBV3-1 (or the pseudogene TRBV3-2) and TRBJ2-7, with D possibly matching TRBD1 (6 bases). Trimming cost V 2 bases and J 1 base, with 21 bases left between them. CDR1 and CDR2 (germline): LGHDT, YNNKEL (reference sequence). The CDR3 loop spans 18 amino acids. In DNA, the CDR3 is TGTGCCAGCAGCCAACCGCTCCTCTTCAGGGGCCCGTCCTACGAGCAGTACTTC. Protein: CASSQPLLFRGPSYEQYF.

The J gene is TRBJ1-6, the V gene TRBV4-1; weak D call: TRBD1 (5 bases). The V gene lost 5 bases and the J gene lost 3 bases, with 17 bases spanning the gap. The CDR3 extends over 17 amino acids. In germline, CDR1 is MGHRA, CDR2 YSYEKL. The CDR3 protein is CASSLTPAGGYNSPLHF. The CDR3 nucleotides are TGCGCCAGCAGCTTGACCCCCGCCGGGGGCTATAATTCACCCCTCCACTTT.

The DNA for the CDR3 is TGTGCCAGCAGTTTAGCGGGGGGGCGGTACAATGAGCAGTTCTTC. Amino acids: CASSLAGGRYNEQFF. This sequence joins TRBV2 and TRBJ2-1; 11 bases are a match to TRBD2. The germline V gene has CDR1 SNHLY and CDR2 FYNNEI. The ends lost 5 bases at V and 4 bases at J; junction bases unmatched: 4. The CDR3 is made up of 15 amino acids.

The chain uses TRBV7-6 and TRBJ2-1; TRBD1 matches at 8 bases. There are 16 residues in the CDR3. The germline V gene encodes CDR1 SGHVS and CDR2 FNYEAQ. J lost 4 bases, V lost 0 bases, and 5 bases had no gene match. The CDR3 DNA reads TGTGCCAGCAGCTTAGCACCAGGGGGCGGGTACAATGAGCAGTTCTTC. This sequence encodes CASSLAPGGGYNEQFF.

This rearrangement joins TRBV19 to TRBJ2-3, with 8 bases matching TRBD1. J lost 7 bases, V lost 8 bases, and 11 bases had no gene match. Germline CDR1 LNHDA, CDR2 SQIVND (reference sequence). CDR3 length equals 14 residues. CDR3 bases: TGTGCCAGTGCACCCGGGACAGGAGTTTATACGCAGTATTTT. This translates into CASAPGTGVYTQYF.

The chain is built from TRBV15 and TRBJ1-2; D might be TRBD1 (5 bases). The CDR3 loop spans 10 amino acids. Germline loops: CDR1 LNHNV, CDR2 YYDKDF (reference sequence). With 3 bases removed from V and 11 bases from J, the gap between germline ends came to 7 bases. The CDR3 is CATSRGRYTF. CDR3 coding DNA: TGTGCCACCAGCAGGGGGCGGTACACCTTC.

CDR3 bases: TGTGCCAGCAGTTACCGGCAGGGAACTTTTCAGCCCCAGCATTTT. This encodes CASSYRQGTFQPQHF. This chain joins TRBV6-2 or TRBV6-3 and TRBJ1-5, with a weak D call TRBD1 (5 bases). There are 15 residues in the CDR3. V was shortened by 2 bases and J by 6 bases, with 14 bases between the two germline ends. The germline V gene has CDR1 MNHEY and CDR2 SVGEGT.

The chain has TRBV3-1 (or the pseudogene TRBV3-2) and TRBJ1-3; D is uncertain. CDR3 length: 17 amino acids. Trimming left V 1 base short and J 0 bases short, with 13 bases between. Germline V CDR1 and CDR2: LGHDT, YNNKEL (reference sequence). DNA for the CDR3: TGTGCCAGCAGCCAAGGGAGGCCGACACGCTCTGGAAACACCATATATTTT. It yields the protein CASSQGRPTRSGNTIYF.

The genes are TRBV7-9 and TRBJ2-3, with a possible D match to TRBD1 (6 bases). The CDR3 has 15 amino acids. The germline gives CDR1 SEHNR, CDR2 FQNEAQ (reference sequence). Trimming took 1 base from V and 5 from J, leaving 13 bases between them. CDR3 DNA: TGTGCCAGCAGCTTAGGAGGGGGTGGGCAAGATACGCAGTATTTT. It encodes CASSLGGGGQDTQYF.

The chain couples TRBV19 to TRBJ1-5; perhaps TRBD1 as D (5 bases). Germline V gene data show CDR1 as LNHDA and CDR2 as SQIVND (reference sequence). Trimming removed 6 bases at V and 6 bases at J, with 30 bases between. This CDR3 has 19 residues. CDR3 coding DNA: TGTGCCAGTAGCAGGGAGGCAAGCCGGCGCGGTGTGGGTGGTCAGCCCCAGCATTTT. Amino acids: CASSREASRRGVGGQPQHF.

This clone was detected only once. V usage is TRBV30 and J usage is TRBJ2-3, with 9 bases identical to TRBD1. This CDR3 contains 17 residues. Germline CDR1 reads GTSNPN; CDR2 reads SVGIG (reference sequence). The J segment lost 1 base and the V segment lost 3 bases, leaving 11 bases of the junction unmatched. CDR3 sequence reads: CAWRPPPTGGGTDTQYF. Here the CDR3 DNA reads TGTGCCTGGAGGCCTCCCCCGACAGGGGGAGGCACAGATACGCAGTATTTT. The full variable domain, in which reference TRBV30 and TRBJ2-3 provide the parts outside the CDR3, is SQTIHQWPATLVQPVGSPLSLECTVEGTSNPNLYWYRQAAGRGLQLLFYSVGIGQISSEVPQNLSASRPQDRQFILSSKKLLLSDSGFYLCAWRPPPTGGGTDTQYFGPGTRLTVL.

This clone has a single count. The chain couples TRBV5-1 to TRBJ2-7; D not certain. Trimming left V 1 base short and J 3 bases short, with 8 bases between. CDR1 and CDR2 from the germline V gene are SGHRS and YFSETQ. This CDR3 comprises 13 residues. The CDR3 loop reads CASSLPENYEQYF. In DNA form, the CDR3 reads TGCGCCAGCAGCTTGCCCGAGAACTACGAGCAGTACTTC. The full variable domain, rest sourced from reference TRBV5-1 and TRBJ2-7, is KAGVTQTPRYLIKTRGQQVTLSCSPISGHRSVSWYQQTPGQGLQFLFEYFSETQRNKGNFPGRFSGRQFSNSRSEMNVSTLELGDSALYLCASSLPENYEQYFGPGTRLTVT.